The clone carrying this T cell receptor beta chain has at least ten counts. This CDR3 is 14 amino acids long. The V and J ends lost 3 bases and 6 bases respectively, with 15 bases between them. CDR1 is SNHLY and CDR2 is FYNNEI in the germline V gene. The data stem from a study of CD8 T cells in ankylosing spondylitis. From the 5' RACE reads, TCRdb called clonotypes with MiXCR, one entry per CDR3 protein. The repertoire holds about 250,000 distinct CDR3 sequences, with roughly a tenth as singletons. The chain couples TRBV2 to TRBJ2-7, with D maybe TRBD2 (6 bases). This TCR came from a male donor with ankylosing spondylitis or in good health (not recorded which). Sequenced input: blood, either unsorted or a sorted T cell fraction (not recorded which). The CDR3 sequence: CASSDVAVLSEQYF. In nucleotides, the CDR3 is TGTGCCAGCAGTGATGTAGCGGTCCTCAGCGAGCAGTACTTC.